This paragraph reports one T cell receptor (beta chain). There is no known antigen for this receptor. Base qualities are not recorded, but no much larger clone differs from it by a single base. This sample is drawn from a study of blood T cell repertoires in COVID-19 (dated by TCRdb to 2020 to 2021). Some background on the complete study: Samples from collaborators originated in the United States, Italy and Spain and spanned both the acute and convalescent phases of COVID-19. The prospective study material was composed of cDNA or gDNA derived from T cells, B-cell-depleted T cells, or PBMCs. Subjects who had been exposed to COVID-19, were actively infected with it, or had recovered from it provided the deeply sampled blood TCRbeta repertoires that made up the dataset. A freely available public database, intended as a resource for researchers studying the immune response to SARS-CoV-2, is where the repertoires were released. The samples were drawn from the first 160 participants of the ongoing ImmuneRACE study and from over 950 subjects provided by 6 global collaborators. Nearly every sample came with metadata listing a de-identified subject ID, COVID-19 status, age in years and sex. Where available, HLA class I and class II types were obtained from metadata supplied by the sample provider rather than from assay-based typing.

The germline V gene encodes CDR1 LGHNA and CDR2 YSLEER. V is pared back by 3 bases and J by 5 bases, with 14 bases lying between the germline termini. CDR3 length: 15 amino acids, cysteine to phenylalanine. The kept DNA is CDR3 alone, 45 bases in frame from the first base. Broader findings and caveats from the paper: How much clinical and demographic metadata was included differed by source and by participant, and the metadata was provided uncurated.

The collaborating institutions used their own protocols to collect whole blood in K2EDTA tubes. For TCRbeta analysis, collaborators shipped samples in one of three forms: frozen whole blood, isolated PBMCs, or DNA extracted from either of those sample types. The immunoSEQ Assay, a bias-controlled multiplex PCR, was used to amplify TCRbeta CDR3 regions from genomic DNA. The original pipeline was this. The number of nucleated cells in each sample was estimated from the amplification of reference gene primers within the assay. Sequence reads were collapsed and filtered to measure the absolute abundance of every unique TCRbeta CDR3 rearrangement. Productive Simpson clonality was computed per sample as the square root of Simpson's diversity index over productive rearrangements. Drawn from immuneACCESS, this table holds only the in-frame rearrangements with V and J called that TCRdb kept. Clones are partly lost; checked studies trace under half to an unresolved V gene and leave the rest unexplained. V, J and clone size are taken as reported in that table, and D and trimming were inferred from the DNA itself. The sample table contains around 270,000 clones; only one count was recorded for approximately 86% of them. The biggest ten clones account for almost 2% of the sample.

The sequence joins TRBV4-3 to TRBJ2-1, with no confident D gene call. The clonotype was recovered from a man in his thirties or forties with active or convalescent COVID-19. The sequenced sample was peripheral blood. The CDR3 is CASSHQQRSDNEQFF. The DNA reads TGCGCCAGCAGCCACCAACAAAGAAGCGACAATGAGCAGTTCTTC.